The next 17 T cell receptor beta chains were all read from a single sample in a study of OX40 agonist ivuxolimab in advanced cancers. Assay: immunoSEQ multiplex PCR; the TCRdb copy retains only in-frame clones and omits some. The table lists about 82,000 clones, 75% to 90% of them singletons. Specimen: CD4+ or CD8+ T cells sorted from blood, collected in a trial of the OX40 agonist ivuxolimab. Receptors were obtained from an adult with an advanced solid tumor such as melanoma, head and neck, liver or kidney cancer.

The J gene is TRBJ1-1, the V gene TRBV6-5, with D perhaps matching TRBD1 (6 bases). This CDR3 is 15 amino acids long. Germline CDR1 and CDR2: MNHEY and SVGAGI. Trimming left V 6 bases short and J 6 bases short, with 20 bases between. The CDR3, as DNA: TGTGCCAGCAGCACGGTAGAGGGGGGGAGAGCTGAAGCTTTCTTT. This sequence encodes CASSTVEGGRAEAFF.

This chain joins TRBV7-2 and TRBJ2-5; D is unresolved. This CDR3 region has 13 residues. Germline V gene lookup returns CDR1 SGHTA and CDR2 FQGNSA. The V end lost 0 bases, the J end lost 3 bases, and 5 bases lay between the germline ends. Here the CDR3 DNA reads TGTGCCAGCAGCTTAGCCGCGGAAGAGACCCAGTACTTC. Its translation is CASSLAAEETQYF.

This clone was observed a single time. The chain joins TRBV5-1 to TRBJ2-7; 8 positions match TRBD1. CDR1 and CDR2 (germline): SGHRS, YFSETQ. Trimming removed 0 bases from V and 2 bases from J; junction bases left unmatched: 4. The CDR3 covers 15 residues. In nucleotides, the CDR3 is TGCGCCAGCAGCTTGGAGACAGGGGTTACCTACGAGCAGTACTTC. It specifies CASSLETGVTYEQYF.

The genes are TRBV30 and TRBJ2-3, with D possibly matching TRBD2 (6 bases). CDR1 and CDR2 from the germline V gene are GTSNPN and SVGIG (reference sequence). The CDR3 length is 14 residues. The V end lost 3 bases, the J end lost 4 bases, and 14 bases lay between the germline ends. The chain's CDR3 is CAWSVRLVPDTQYF. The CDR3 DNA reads TGTGCCTGGAGCGTTCGACTAGTTCCAGATACGCAGTATTTT.

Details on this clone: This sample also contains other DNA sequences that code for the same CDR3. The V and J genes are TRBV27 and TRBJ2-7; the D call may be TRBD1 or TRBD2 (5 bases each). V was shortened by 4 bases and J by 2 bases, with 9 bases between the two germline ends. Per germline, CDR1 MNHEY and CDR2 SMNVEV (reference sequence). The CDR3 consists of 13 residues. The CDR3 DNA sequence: TGTGCCAGCAGTTCTATGGGGGCCTACGAGCAGTACTTC. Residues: CASSSMGAYEQYF.

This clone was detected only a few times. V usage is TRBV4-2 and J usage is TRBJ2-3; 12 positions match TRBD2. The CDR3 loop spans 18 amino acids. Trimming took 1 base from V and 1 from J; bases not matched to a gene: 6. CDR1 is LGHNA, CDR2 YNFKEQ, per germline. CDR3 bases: TGTGCCAGCAGCCAAGCTGGACTAGCGGGGTTGGGCACAGATACGCAGTATTTT. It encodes CASSQAGLAGLGTDTQYF.

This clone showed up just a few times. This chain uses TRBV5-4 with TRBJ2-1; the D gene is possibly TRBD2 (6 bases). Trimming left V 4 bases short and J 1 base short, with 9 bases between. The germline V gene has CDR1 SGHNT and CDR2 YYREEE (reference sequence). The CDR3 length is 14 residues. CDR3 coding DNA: TGTGCCAGCAGCAGGCGGGGTTCCTACAATGAGCAGTTCTTC. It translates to CASSRRGSYNEQFF.

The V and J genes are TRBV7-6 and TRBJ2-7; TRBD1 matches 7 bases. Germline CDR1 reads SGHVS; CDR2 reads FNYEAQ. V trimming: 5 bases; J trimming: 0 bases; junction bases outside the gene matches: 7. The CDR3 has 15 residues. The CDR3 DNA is TGTGCCAGCAGCCTTGGACAGGCTCTCTCCTACGAGCAGTACTTC. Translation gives CASSLGQALSYEQYF.

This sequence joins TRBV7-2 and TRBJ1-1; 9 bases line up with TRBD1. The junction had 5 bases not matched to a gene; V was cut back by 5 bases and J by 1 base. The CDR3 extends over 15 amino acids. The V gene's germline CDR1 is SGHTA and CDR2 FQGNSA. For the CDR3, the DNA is TGTGCCAGCAGCCGAAGGGGACAGGGGAACACTGAAGCTTTCTTT. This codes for CASSRRGQGNTEAFF.

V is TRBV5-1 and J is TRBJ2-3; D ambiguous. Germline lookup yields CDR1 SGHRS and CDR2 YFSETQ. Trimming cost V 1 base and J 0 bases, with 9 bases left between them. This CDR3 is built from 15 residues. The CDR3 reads CASSLFVGSTDTQYF. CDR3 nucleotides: TGCGCCAGCAGCTTGTTTGTGGGGAGCACAGATACGCAGTATTTT. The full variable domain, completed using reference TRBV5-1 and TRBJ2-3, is KAGVTQTPRYLIKTRGQQVTLSCSPISGHRSVSWYQQTPGQGLQFLFEYFSETQRNKGNFPGRFSGRQFSNSRSEMNVSTLELGDSALYLCASSLFVGSTDTQYFGPGTRLTVL.

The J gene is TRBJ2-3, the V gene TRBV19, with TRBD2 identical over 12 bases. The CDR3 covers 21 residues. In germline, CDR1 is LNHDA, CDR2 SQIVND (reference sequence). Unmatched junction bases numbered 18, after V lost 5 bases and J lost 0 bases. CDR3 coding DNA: TGTGCCAGTAGTCCGCACCCTAGCGGGGGGGGAATTAGCCATAGCACAGATACGCAGTATTTT. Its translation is CASSPHPSGGGISHSTDTQYF.

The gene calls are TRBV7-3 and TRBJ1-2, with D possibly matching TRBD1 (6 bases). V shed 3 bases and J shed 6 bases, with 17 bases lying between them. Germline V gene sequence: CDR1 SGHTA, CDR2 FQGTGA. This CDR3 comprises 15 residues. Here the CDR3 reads CASSFSSGQRDGYTF. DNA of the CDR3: TGTGCCAGCAGCTTTAGTTCCGGACAGAGAGATGGCTACACCTTC.

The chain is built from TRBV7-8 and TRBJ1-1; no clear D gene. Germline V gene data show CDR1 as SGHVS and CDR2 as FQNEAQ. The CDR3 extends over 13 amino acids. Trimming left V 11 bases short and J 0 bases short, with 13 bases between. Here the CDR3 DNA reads TGTGCCGCTAAGGCTGGGGTGAACACTGAAGCTTTCTTT. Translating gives CAAKAGVNTEAFF. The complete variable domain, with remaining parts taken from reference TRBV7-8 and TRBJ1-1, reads GAGVSQSPRYKVAKRGQDVALRCDPISGHVSLFWYQQALGQGPEFLTYFQNEAQLDKSGLPSDRFFAERPEGSVSTLKIQRTQQEDSAVYLCAAKAGVNTEAFFGQGTRLTVV.

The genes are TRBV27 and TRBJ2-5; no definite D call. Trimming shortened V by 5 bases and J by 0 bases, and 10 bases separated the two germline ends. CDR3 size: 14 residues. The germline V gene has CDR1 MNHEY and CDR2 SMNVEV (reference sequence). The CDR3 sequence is CASSPRTDQETQYF. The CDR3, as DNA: TGTGCCAGCAGTCCTAGGACGGACCAAGAGACCCAGTACTTC.

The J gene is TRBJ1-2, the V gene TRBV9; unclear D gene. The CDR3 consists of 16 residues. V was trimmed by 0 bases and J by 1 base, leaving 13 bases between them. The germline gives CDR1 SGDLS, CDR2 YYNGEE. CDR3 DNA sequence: TGTGCCAGCAGCGTAGCCCCGAGTGATCTTAACTATGGCTACACCTTC. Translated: CASSVAPSDLNYGYTF.

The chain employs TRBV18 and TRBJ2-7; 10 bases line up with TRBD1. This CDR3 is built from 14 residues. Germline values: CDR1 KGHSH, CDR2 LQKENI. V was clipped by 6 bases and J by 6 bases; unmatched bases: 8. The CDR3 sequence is CASSPGTGAVEQYF. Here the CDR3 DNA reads TGTGCCAGCTCCCCCGGGACAGGGGCGGTCGAGCAGTACTTC. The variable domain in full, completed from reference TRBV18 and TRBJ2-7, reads NAGVMQNPRHLVRRRGQEARLRCSPMKGHSHVYWYRQLPEEGLKFMVYLQKENIIDESGMPKERFSAEFPKEGPSILRIQQVVRGDSAAYFCASSPGTGAVEQYFGPGTRLTVT.

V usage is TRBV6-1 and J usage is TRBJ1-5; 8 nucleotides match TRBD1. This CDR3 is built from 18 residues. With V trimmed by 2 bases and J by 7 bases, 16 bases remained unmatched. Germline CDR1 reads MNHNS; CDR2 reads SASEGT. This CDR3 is CASSERGGGAGGRQPQHF. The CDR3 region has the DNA TGTGCCAGCAGTGAAAGAGGCGGCGGGGCAGGGGGCCGGCAGCCCCAGCATTTT.